The clone carrying this T cell receptor (beta chain) has ten or more counts. The entry originates in a study of blood T cell repertoires in COVID-19. Study-wide context: PBMCs, B-cell-depleted T cells, or T cells were the source of the cDNA or gDNA that made up the material.

Original methodology: Amplification with reference gene primers provided the estimates of nucleated cell counts. Libraries were prepared by immunoSEQ multiplex PCR; TCRdb keeps only in-frame clonotypes and omits some of them. From that table come the V and J calls and clone size; the DNA was used to work out D and trimming. The sample yields around 150,000 clones, 80% to 90% seen once. The junction had 10 bases not matched to a gene; V was cut back by 5 bases and J by 2 bases. Germline-derived CDR1 and CDR2 are SEHNR and FQNEAQ (reference sequence). The CDR3 runs to 17 residues. The chain employs TRBV7-9 and TRBJ2-1; 9 nucleotides agree with TRBD2. Source material: peripheral blood. The sequence came from a man aged 50-60 years with active COVID-19. CDR3 protein: CASSPKYRLAAYNEQFF. CDR3 coding DNA: TGTGCCAGCAGCCCAAAATACCGACTAGCGGCCTACAATGAGCAGTTCTTC.